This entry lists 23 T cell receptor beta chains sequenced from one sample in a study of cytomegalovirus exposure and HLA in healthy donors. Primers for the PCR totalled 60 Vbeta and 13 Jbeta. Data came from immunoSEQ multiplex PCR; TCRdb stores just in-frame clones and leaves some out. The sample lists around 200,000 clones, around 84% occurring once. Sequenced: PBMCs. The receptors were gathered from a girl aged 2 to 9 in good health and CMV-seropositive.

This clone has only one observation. Here the CDR3 reads CASSPGQGQETQYF. For the CDR3, the DNA is TGTGCCAGCAGTCCCGGACAGGGACAAGAGACCCAGTACTTC. This chain uses TRBV25-1 with TRBJ2-5; 8 positions agree with TRBD1. The length of the CDR3 is 14 residues. V gave up 5 bases and J gave up 2 bases; unmatched junction bases: 4. In germline, CDR1 is MGHDK, CDR2 SYGVNS.

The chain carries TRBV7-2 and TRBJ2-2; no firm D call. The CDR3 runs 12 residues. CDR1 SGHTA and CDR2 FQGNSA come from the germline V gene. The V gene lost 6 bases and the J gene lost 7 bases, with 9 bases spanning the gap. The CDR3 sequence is CASRHVIGELFF. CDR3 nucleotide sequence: TGTGCCAGCAGACATGTTATCGGGGAGCTGTTTTTT.

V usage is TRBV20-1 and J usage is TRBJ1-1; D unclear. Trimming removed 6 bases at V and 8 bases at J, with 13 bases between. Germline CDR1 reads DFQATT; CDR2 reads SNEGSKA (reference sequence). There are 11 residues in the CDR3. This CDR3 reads CSAPVTQEAFF. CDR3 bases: TGCAGTGCCCCCGTGACACAGGAAGCTTTCTTT.

CDR3 region: CAWSMGRTLIGELFF. The CDR3 DNA sequence: TGTGCCTGGAGTATGGGAAGGACACTCATCGGGGAGCTGTTTTTT. This sequence joins TRBV30 and TRBJ2-2, with D possibly matching TRBD1 (5 bases). This CDR3 contains 15 residues. V dropped 2 bases and J dropped 7 bases, with 17 bases sitting between them. Germline values: CDR1 GTSNPN, CDR2 SVGIG (reference sequence).

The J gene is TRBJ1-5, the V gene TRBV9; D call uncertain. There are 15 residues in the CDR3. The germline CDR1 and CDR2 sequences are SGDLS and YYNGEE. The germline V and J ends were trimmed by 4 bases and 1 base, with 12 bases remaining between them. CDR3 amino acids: CASSPAGGSNQPQHF. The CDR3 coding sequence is TGTGCCAGCAGCCCTGCCGGCGGGAGCAATCAGCCCCAGCATTTT.

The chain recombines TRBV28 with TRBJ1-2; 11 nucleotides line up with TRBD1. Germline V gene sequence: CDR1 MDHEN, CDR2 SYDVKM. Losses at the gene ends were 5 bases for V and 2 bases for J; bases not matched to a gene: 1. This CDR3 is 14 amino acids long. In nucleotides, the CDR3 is TGTGCCAGCAGTCGGACAGGGGGCAACTATGGCTACACCTTC. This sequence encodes CASSRTGGNYGYTF.

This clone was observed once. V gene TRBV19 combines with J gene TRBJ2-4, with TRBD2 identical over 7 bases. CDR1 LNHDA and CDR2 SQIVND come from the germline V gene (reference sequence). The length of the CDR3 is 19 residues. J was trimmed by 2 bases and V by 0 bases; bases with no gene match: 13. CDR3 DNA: TGTGCCAGTAGTATAGATCAGGGCGCGGGAGAGGGGACCAAAAACATTCAGTACTTC. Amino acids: CASSIDQGAGEGTKNIQYF.

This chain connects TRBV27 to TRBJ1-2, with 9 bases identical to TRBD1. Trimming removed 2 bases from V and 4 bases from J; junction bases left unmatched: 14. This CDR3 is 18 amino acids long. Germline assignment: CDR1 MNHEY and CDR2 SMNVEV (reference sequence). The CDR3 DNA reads TGTGCCAGCAGTTTAATTGGGACAGGGAAGTTGGCTGGCTATGGCTACACCTTC. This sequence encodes CASSLIGTGKLAGYGYTF.

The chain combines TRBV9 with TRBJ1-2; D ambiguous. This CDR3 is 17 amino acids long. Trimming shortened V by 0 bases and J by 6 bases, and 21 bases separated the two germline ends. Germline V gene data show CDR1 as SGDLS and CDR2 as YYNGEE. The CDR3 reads CASSVGGPSILPDGYTF. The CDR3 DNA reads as TGTGCCAGCAGCGTAGGCGGCCCCTCTATTTTGCCCGATGGCTACACCTTC.

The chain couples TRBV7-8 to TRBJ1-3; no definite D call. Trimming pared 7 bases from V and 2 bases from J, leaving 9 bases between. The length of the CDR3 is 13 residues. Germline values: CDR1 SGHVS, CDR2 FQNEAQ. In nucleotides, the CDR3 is TGTGCCAGCAAAATTAGTGCTGGAAACACCATATATTTT. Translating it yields CASKISAGNTIYF.

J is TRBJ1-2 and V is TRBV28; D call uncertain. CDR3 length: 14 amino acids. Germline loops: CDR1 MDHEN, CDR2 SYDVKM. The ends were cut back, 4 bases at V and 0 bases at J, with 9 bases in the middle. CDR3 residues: CASSWRLTNYGYTF. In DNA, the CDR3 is TGTGCCAGCAGTTGGCGACTGACTAACTATGGCTACACCTTC.

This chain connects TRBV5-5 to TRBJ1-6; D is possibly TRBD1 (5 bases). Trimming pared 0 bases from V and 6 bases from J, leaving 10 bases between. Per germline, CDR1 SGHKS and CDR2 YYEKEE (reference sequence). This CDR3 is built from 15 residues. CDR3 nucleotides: TGTGCCAGCAGCTTGGCGGGCAGGGCTAATTCACCCCTCCACTTT. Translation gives CASSLAGRANSPLHF.

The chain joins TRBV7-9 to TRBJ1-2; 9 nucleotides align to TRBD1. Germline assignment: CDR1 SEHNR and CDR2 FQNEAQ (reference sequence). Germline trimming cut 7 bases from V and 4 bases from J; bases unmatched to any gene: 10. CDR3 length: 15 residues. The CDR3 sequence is CASNLGTGLFYGYTF. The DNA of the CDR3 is TGTGCCAGCAATCTTGGGACAGGGTTGTTCTATGGCTACACCTTC.

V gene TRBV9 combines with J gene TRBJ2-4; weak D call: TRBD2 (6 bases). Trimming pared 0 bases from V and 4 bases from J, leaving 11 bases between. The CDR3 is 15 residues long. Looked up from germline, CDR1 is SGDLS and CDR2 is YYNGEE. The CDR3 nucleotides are TGTGCCAGCAGCGTAGGGGCTAGCGTTAAAAACATTCAGTACTTC. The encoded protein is CASSVGASVKNIQYF.

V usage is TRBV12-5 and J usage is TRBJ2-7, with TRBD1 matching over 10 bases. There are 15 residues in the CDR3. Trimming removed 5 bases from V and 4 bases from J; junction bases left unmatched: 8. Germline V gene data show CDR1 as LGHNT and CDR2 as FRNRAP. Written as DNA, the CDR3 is TGTGCTAGTGGTCCCGACAGGGGGCTTCCTTACGAGCAGTACTTC. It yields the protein CASGPDRGLPYEQYF.

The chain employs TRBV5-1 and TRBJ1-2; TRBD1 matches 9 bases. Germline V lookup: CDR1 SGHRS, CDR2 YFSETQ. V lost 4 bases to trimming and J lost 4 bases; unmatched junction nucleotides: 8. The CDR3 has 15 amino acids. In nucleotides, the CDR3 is TGCGCCAGCAGCAGTGGACAGGGGTCTATCTATGGCTACACCTTC. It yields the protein CASSSGQGSIYGYTF.

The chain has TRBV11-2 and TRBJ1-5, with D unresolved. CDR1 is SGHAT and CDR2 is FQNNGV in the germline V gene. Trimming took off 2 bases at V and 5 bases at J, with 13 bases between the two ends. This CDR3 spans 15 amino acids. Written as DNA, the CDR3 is TGTGCCAGCAGCTTATCAGGCGTTGTTGATCAGCCCCAGCATTTT. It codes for CASSLSGVVDQPQHF.

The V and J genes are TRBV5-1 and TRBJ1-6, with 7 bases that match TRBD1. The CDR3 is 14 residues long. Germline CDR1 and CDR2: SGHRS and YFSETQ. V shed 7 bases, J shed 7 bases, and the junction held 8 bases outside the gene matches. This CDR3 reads CASGPGQQNSPLHF. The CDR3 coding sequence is TGCGCCAGCGGACCGGGACAGCAAAATTCACCCCTCCACTTT.

CDR3 bases: TGCAGCGTGACAGGGACAGGGGATAGCAATCAGCCCCAGCATTTT. This gives the protein CSVTGTGDSNQPQHF. V and J are TRBV29-1 and TRBJ1-5; 10 bases are a match to TRBD1. CDR1 is SQVTM and CDR2 is ANQGSEA in the germline V gene. CDR3 length equals 15 residues. After removal of 6 bases from V and 0 bases from J, the junction contained 5 bases not matched to a gene.

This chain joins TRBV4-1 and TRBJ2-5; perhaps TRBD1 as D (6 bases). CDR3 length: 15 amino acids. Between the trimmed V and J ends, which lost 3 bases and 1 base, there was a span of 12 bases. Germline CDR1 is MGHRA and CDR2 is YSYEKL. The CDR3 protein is CASSQADRSQETQYF. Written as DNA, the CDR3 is TGCGCCAGCAGCCAGGCAGACAGGTCCCAAGAGACCCAGTACTTC.

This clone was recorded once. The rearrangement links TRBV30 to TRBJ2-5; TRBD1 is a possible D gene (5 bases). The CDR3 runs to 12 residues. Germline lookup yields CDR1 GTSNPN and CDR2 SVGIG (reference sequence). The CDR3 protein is CAQGPRSETQYF. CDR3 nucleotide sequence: TGTGCTCAGGGCCCCAGGTCGGAGACCCAGTACTTC.

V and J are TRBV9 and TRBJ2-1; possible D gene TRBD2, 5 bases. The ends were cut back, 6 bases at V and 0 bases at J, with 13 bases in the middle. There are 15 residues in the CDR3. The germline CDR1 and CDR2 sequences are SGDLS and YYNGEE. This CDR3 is CASTPSPSSYNEQFF. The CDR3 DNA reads TGTGCCAGCACCCCTAGCCCCAGCTCCTACAATGAGCAGTTCTTC. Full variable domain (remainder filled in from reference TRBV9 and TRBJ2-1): DSGVTQTPKHLITATGQRVTLRCSPRSGDLSVYWYQQSLDQGLQFLIQYYNGEERAKGNILERFSAQQFPDLHSELNLSSLELGDSALYFCASTPSPSSYNEQFFGPGTRLTVL.

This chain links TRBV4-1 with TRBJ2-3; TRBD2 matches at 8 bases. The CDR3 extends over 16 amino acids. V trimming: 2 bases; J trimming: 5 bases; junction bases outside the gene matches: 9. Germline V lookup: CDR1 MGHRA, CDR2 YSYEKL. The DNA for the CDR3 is TGCGCCAGCAGCCAATCAAGCGGGGGAGGGTTAGATACGCAGTATTTT. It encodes CASSQSSGGGLDTQYF.